These 19 T cell receptor beta chains were sequenced from one sample in a study of T cells after posttransplantation cyclophosphamide. Treatment was busulfan-fludarabine conditioning, a marrow graft, and cyclophosphamide on days +3 and +4. Here immunoSEQ multiplex PCR was the method, and the copy in TCRdb shows in-frame clones only, minus some. The sample holds 8,000 to 10,000 clones, around 83% seen once. This sample comprised PBMCs, obtained 1,700 to 2,000 days after a stem cell transplant with posttransplant cyclophosphamide. These receptor sequences come from a female patient aged 40-50 years who received an allogeneic stem cell transplant from a related donor, was CMV-positive, and had no GVHD. The graft donor may be the source of some T cells.

The chain joins TRBV9 to TRBJ2-1; perhaps TRBD1 as D (5 bases). V gave up 3 bases and J gave up 10 bases, with 14 bases separating them. This CDR3 has 13 residues. Germline V lookup: CDR1 SGDLS, CDR2 YYNGEE. The CDR3 region has the DNA TGTGCCAGCAGCGCCCAACAGGACCGCGAGCAGTTCTTC. It codes for CASSAQQDREQFF.

This clone appeared once. The chain joins TRBV4-1 to TRBJ1-4; no firm D call. From germline, CDR1 is MGHRA and CDR2 YSYEKL. V was cut by 7 bases and J by 8 bases, with 8 bases left in between. This CDR3 has 11 amino acids. The CDR3, as DNA: TGCGCCAGCATCGGGGAGGAAAAACTGTTTTTT. Its protein is CASIGEEKLFF.

The chain links TRBV14 to TRBJ1-1; no clear D. In germline, CDR1 is SGHDN, CDR2 FVKESK. The CDR3 covers 15 residues. Trimming took 4 bases from V and 3 from J, leaving 15 bases between them. This CDR3 is CASSRPPAGYTEAFF. The DNA of the CDR3 is TGTGCCAGCAGCCGACCCCCGGCAGGCTACACTGAAGCTTTCTTT.

CDR3 sequence (DNA): TGTGCCACCAGCAGAGAAAAGGGGCCTAACTATGGCTACACCTTC. This sequence encodes CATSREKGPNYGYTF. The chain recombines TRBV15 with TRBJ1-2; possible D gene TRBD1, 5 bases. The V and J ends lost 0 bases and 0 bases respectively, with 8 bases between them. This CDR3 is built from 15 residues. Germline CDR1 reads LNHNV; CDR2 reads YYDKDF (reference sequence).

The V and J genes are TRBV28 and TRBJ2-4, with D perhaps matching TRBD2 (7 bases). From germline, CDR1 is MDHEN and CDR2 SYDVKM. This CDR3 region has 15 residues. V was cut by 4 bases and J by 5 bases, with 15 bases left in between. The CDR3 sequence is CASSSLRGGENIQYF. CDR3 bases: TGTGCCAGCAGTTCTCTTCGAGGGGGGGAAAACATTCAGTACTTC.

The V and J genes are TRBV5-4 and TRBJ2-7; 7 nucleotides match TRBD2. The CDR3 extends over 13 amino acids. Germline trimming cut 4 bases from V and 3 bases from J; bases unmatched to any gene: 4. Germline loops: CDR1 SGHNT, CDR2 YYREEE (reference sequence). CDR3 in DNA: TGTGCCAGCAGCACCCCTAGCGGCTACGAGCAGTACTTC. Protein sequence: CASSTPSGYEQYF.

The chain recombines TRBV5-4 with TRBJ2-7, with D possibly being TRBD2 (6 bases). Between the trimmed V and J ends, which lost 4 bases and 4 bases, there was a span of 9 bases. This CDR3 has 12 residues. Per germline, CDR1 SGHNT and CDR2 YYREEE (reference sequence). The CDR3 DNA reads TGTGCCAGCAGCCCTGGGGGGTACGAGCAGTACTTC. It specifies CASSPGGYEQYF.

With regard to this clone: One junction end does not reproduce the germline sequence, and a read error may be involved. V usage is TRBV4-1 and J usage is TRBJ1-2; TRBD1 aligns across 9 bases. The CDR3 consists of 18 residues. Germline CDR1 MGHRA, CDR2 YSYEKL. CDR3 loop: CANSQDTPGGQGIYGYTF. CDR3 in DNA: TGCGCCAACAGCCAAGATACGCCAGGGGGACAGGGTATCTATGGCTACACCTTC.

The chain employs TRBV5-1 and TRBJ2-6; D is ambiguous. V shed 4 bases and J shed 2 bases, with 13 bases lying between them. Looked up from germline, CDR1 is SGHRS and CDR2 is YFSETQ. This CDR3 has 16 residues. CDR3 in DNA: TGCGCCAGCAGCCCGTACAGCCACCCTGGGGCCAACGTCCTGACTTTC. The encoded protein is CASSPYSHPGANVLTF.

This chain joins TRBV7-8 and TRBJ1-1; D is possibly TRBD1 (5 bases). This CDR3 is 13 amino acids long. The germline gives CDR1 SGHVS, CDR2 FQNEAQ. V was cut by 3 bases and J by 3 bases, with 8 bases left in between. DNA for the CDR3: TGTGCCAGCAGCTTGGACACTTACACTGAAGCTTTCTTT. Its translation: CASSLDTYTEAFF.

The chain couples TRBV5-1 to TRBJ1-5; 9 bases are shared with TRBD1. CDR3 length: 14 amino acids. The V and J ends lost 0 bases and 11 bases, in that order; junction bases with no gene match: 6. CDR1 is SGHRS, CDR2 YFSETQ, per germline. The CDR3, as DNA: TGCGCCAGCAGCTTGGGGACAGGGGATGGGGCCCAGCATTTT. Residues: CASSLGTGDGAQHF.

V gene TRBV4-1 combines with J gene TRBJ2-2, with D hard to call. Per the germline V gene, CDR1 is MGHRA and CDR2 is YSYEKL. CDR3 size: 14 residues. V shed 3 bases and J shed 4 bases, with 9 bases lying between them. The CDR3 loop is CASSHPLRTGELFF. CDR3 DNA sequence: TGCGCCAGCAGCCACCCCTTGCGCACCGGGGAGCTGTTTTTT.

This clone came up a few times. The chain has TRBV11-2 and TRBJ1-4; 7 positions match TRBD1. After removal of 3 bases from V and 12 bases from J, the junction contained 7 bases not matched to a gene. This CDR3 has 13 residues. Germline values: CDR1 SGHAT, CDR2 FQNNGV. The CDR3 sequence is CASSFAGQPELFF. The CDR3 DNA reads as TGTGCCAGCAGCTTCGCGGGACAGCCGGAACTGTTTTTT.

The V gene is TRBV7-8, the J gene TRBJ1-6; D gene unclear. Germline V gene sequence: CDR1 SGHVS, CDR2 FQNEAQ. The V gene lost 1 base and the J gene lost 14 bases, with 12 bases spanning the gap. There are 13 residues in the CDR3. This CDR3 is CASSLEKVGALHF. In nucleotides, the CDR3 is TGTGCCAGCAGCTTAGAAAAGGTCGGGGCCCTCCACTTT.

Written as DNA, the CDR3 is TGTGCCAGCAGTGAAGGGGTGGGACAGGGGTTTGGAGAGACCCAGTACTTC. It yields the protein CASSEGVGQGFGETQYF. V gene TRBV2 combines with J gene TRBJ2-5; 10 bases fit TRBD1. Germline V gene data show CDR1 as SNHLY and CDR2 as FYNNEI. Losses at the gene ends were 1 base for V and 4 bases for J; bases not matched to a gene: 9. The CDR3 is 17 amino acids.

The rearrangement links TRBV27 to TRBJ1-1, with TRBD1 as a possible D gene (6 bases). This CDR3 is built from 14 residues. The V gene lost 5 bases and the J gene lost 4 bases, with 14 bases spanning the gap. Germline V gene lookup returns CDR1 MNHEY and CDR2 SMNVEV (reference sequence). CDR3 protein: CASSTLRGTTEAFF. The CDR3, as DNA: TGTGCCAGCAGTACACTCAGGGGAACCACTGAAGCTTTCTTT.

The chain recombines TRBV15 with TRBJ2-1, with a tentative D call TRBD2 (6 bases). Germline CDR1 and CDR2: LNHNV and YYDKDF (reference sequence). Trimming pared 0 bases from V and 5 bases from J, leaving 14 bases between. The CDR3 length is 16 residues. CDR3 region: CATSRDLGGRNNEQFF. The CDR3 coding sequence is TGTGCCACCAGCAGAGATCTCGGGGGACGGAACAATGAGCAGTTCTTC.

This chain connects TRBV5-4 to TRBJ1-6; D is undetermined. The CDR3 contains 14 residues. Per the germline V gene, CDR1 is SGHNT and CDR2 is YYREEE (reference sequence). The germline V and J ends were trimmed by 0 bases and 6 bases, with 7 bases remaining between them. In DNA, the CDR3 is TGTGCCAGCAGCTTGGACACAATTAATTCACCCCTCCACTTT. This gives the protein CASSLDTINSPLHF.

The rearrangement joins TRBV13 to TRBJ1-2; D is ambiguous. The length of the CDR3 is 16 residues. Trimming cost V 1 base and J 3 bases, with 15 bases left between them. CDR1 and CDR2 (germline): PRHDT, FYEKMQ (reference sequence). Here the CDR3 DNA reads TGTGCCAGCAGCTTAGCCTCGAGGGTACTCGACTATGGCTACACCTTC. Protein: CASSLASRVLDYGYTF.